These 8 T cell receptor beta chains originate from one sample sequenced in a study of blood T cell repertoires in COVID-19. Sequencing was performed with immunoSEQ multiplex PCR; in TCRdb, only in-frame clones are kept and a portion is missing. Among over 110,000 clones listed, around 72% were seen once. The sample consisted of peripheral blood. The receptors here all came from a woman aged 60-75 years with acute or convalescent COVID-19.

With regard to this clone: The sample carries other DNA sequences with the same CDR3. J is TRBJ2-7 and V is TRBV28; no clear D. Trimming stripped 3 bases from V and 5 bases from J, with 2 bases between. The V gene's germline CDR1 is MDHEN and CDR2 SYDVKM. The CDR3 has 10 amino acids. This chain's CDR3 is CASSFNEQYF. The CDR3 coding sequence is TGTGCCAGCAGTTTTAACGAGCAGTACTTC.

This chain joins TRBV13 and TRBJ2-2, with 13 bases lining up with TRBD2. Trimming removed 2 bases from V and 7 bases from J; junction bases left unmatched: 7. The length of the CDR3 is 17 residues. Germline V lookup: CDR1 PRHDT, CDR2 FYEKMQ (reference sequence). The CDR3 sequence: CASSLRTSGSSVGELFF. DNA for the CDR3: TGTGCCAGCAGCTTACGGACTAGCGGGAGTTCTGTCGGGGAGCTGTTTTTT.

This chain uses TRBV28 with TRBJ2-1; D remains ambiguous. The CDR3 has 16 amino acids. Germline CDR1 and CDR2: MDHEN and SYDVKM. V dropped 7 bases and J dropped 10 bases, with 26 bases sitting between them. In nucleotides, the CDR3 is TGTGCCAGCAAAAATGGGCTTAGTGGTAGTACGCCCGAGCAGTTCTTC. As protein: CASKNGLSGSTPEQFF.

There are a few counts of this clone. V is TRBV24-1 and J is TRBJ2-1; a possible D gene is TRBD2 (6 bases). Germline V lookup: CDR1 KGHDR, CDR2 SFDVKD. The V end lost 5 bases, the J end lost 4 bases, and 14 bases lay between the germline ends. The CDR3 length is 15 residues. The CDR3: CATSGGQDYYNEQFF. The CDR3 DNA sequence: TGTGCCACCAGTGGCGGCCAGGACTATTACAATGAGCAGTTCTTC.

The rearrangement uses TRBV5-1 and TRBJ2-1, with 8 bases matching TRBD2. Per germline, CDR1 SGHRS and CDR2 YFSETQ. The J segment lost 0 bases and the V segment lost 3 bases, leaving 8 bases of the junction unmatched. The CDR3 totals 17 residues. This chain's CDR3 is CASSSPETSGSYNEQFF. The DNA for the CDR3 is TGCGCCAGCAGCTCGCCCGAAACTAGCGGCTCCTACAATGAGCAGTTCTTC. Combining the CDR3 with reference TRBV5-1 and TRBJ2-1 gives the whole variable domain KAGVTQTPRYLIKTRGQQVTLSCSPISGHRSVSWYQQTPGQGLQFLFEYFSETQRNKGNFPGRFSGRQFSNSRSEMNVSTLELGDSALYLCASSSPETSGSYNEQFFGPGTRLTVL.

This clone was detected a few times. The chain recombines TRBV10-2 with TRBJ2-7; no firm D call. The germline V gene has CDR1 WSHSY and CDR2 SAAADI. Trimming took off 0 bases at V and 3 bases at J, with 6 bases between the two ends. The CDR3 is made up of 13 amino acids. CDR3 bases: TGCGCCAGCAGTGAGTCGAACAGCTACGAGCAGTACTTC. The encoded protein is CASSESNSYEQYF.

The chain links TRBV20-1 to TRBJ2-7, with D uncertain. The length of the CDR3 is 14 residues. The V end was cut by 3 bases, the J end by 2 bases, with 14 bases between. CDR1 and CDR2 (germline): DFQATT, SNEGSKA (reference sequence). Here the CDR3 DNA reads TGCAGTGCTAGTCCGGTAACCCCCCCCTACGAGCAGTACTTC. Its protein is CSASPVTPPYEQYF.

Points on this clone: An end of the junction does not agree with germline; a read error may underlie this. The chain couples TRBV5-3 to TRBJ2-2, with 8 bases fitting TRBD1. TRBV5-3 falls under the ORF class, with uncertain function. The CDR3 is 24 residues long. CDR3 residues: CARSLAPEAWPSVPGQAKHRGAVF. In DNA, the CDR3 is TGTGCCAGAAGCTTGGCCCCAGAAGCTTGGCCATCAGTACCGGGACAGGCGAAACACCGGGGAGCTGTTTTT.